The rows below give T cell receptor beta chains drawn from one sample of a study of T cell responses to AZD1222 COVID-19 vaccine. Profiling relied on immunoSEQ multiplex PCR, and the TCRdb table lists in-frame clones only, not all of them. The table records roughly 70,000 clones, around 82% of them present only once. The input for sequencing was peripheral blood, taken on day 0 of AZD1222 vaccination. The source of these receptors is an adult in good health. The CDR3 runs from the conserved cysteine through the conserved F or W.

J	V	CDR3
TRBJ1-5	TRBV27	CASSLGRTNQPQHF
TRBJ1-2	TRBV18	CASSSTGTGFDYGYTF
TRBJ2-7	TRBV27	CASQRGAEYF
TRBJ2-7	TRBV5-1	CASSTGGYEQYF
TRBJ1-5	TRBV5-1	CASSFWTDLLPAYQPQHF
TRBJ2-5	TRBV19	CASSNGVQETQYF
TRBJ2-7	TRBV10-3	CAINIYLRDLFREQYF
TRBJ1-2	TRBV5-8	CASSLMGQGDYGYTF
TRBJ2-2	TRBV15	CATRAGQANTGELFF
TRBJ2-2	TRBV27	CASSLSAGGTGELFF
TRBJ2-5	TRBV29-1	CSVLLAGGQETQYF
TRBJ2-7	TRBV21-1	CASSHTLLEVSRDYEQYF
TRBJ2-7	TRBV5-5	CASSLASTGPTYEQYF
TRBJ2-7	TRBV7-8	CASSPPIRWGGLHEQYF
TRBJ1-4	TRBV5-6	CASSRGGSLVSNEKLFF
TRBJ2-2	TRBV5-6	CASSFGQWPGELFF
TRBJ2-5	TRBV15	CATSRDGGTGATQYF
TRBJ1-3	TRBV2	CASSNNRNTIYF
TRBJ2-5	TRBV11-1	CASSTGTSRAETQYF
TRBJ2-7	TRBV10-3	CASADREGYEQYF
TRBJ2-1	TRBV6-2/TRBV6-3	CASSYGGRAVSSYNEQFF
TRBJ2-2	TRBV5-1	CASSLNDLTGELFF
TRBJ2-6	TRBV11-3	CASSLDVDRLDSGANVLTF
TRBJ2-3	TRBV7-2	CASSLQSSGGSSDTQYF
TRBJ1-6	TRBV11-3	CASSLAPGTGGFGSPLHF
TRBJ2-5	TRBV11-2	CASSSWKGDQETQYF
TRBJ2-1	TRBV29-1	CSGGQDNEQFF
TRBJ2-7	TRBV5-1	CASSLGLQIGEQYF
TRBJ2-3	TRBV7-9	CASSAPGTGTDTQYF
TRBJ2-1	TRBV4-3	CASSQATGYNEQFF
TRBJ2-5	TRBV27	CASSFSGGEETQYF
TRBJ1-3	TRBV3-1/TRBV3-2	CASSQKGSGNTIYF
TRBJ2-3	TRBV7-6	CASSPEDRVTDTQYF
TRBJ2-2	TRBV2	CASSEPSGATTGELFF
TRBJ2-1	TRBV5-4	CASSLLLGQGMNEQFF
TRBJ2-2	TRBV24-1	CATSDTGQGSTGELFF
TRBJ1-1	TRBV6-6	CASSYSGIGTEAFF